Shown below are 3 T cell receptor beta chains from a single sample sequenced in a study of blood T cell repertoires in COVID-19. This table comes from immunoSEQ multiplex PCR, and its TCRdb copy is limited to in-frame clones, with some not included. The sample lists about 150,000 clones, 75% to 90% occurring once. The material sequenced was peripheral blood. These receptors were taken from a woman in her sixties or seventies with active COVID-19.

This chain joins TRBV19 and TRBJ1-1; D perhaps matches TRBD1 (6 bases). V was clipped by 5 bases and J by 3 bases, with 10 bases between them. The CDR3 is 13 residues long. Germline V gene sequence: CDR1 LNHDA, CDR2 SQIVND (reference sequence). CDR3 sequence: CASSVRGYTEAFF. The CDR3 DNA sequence: TGTGCCAGTAGTGTCAGGGGCTACACTGAAGCTTTCTTT.

The chain combines TRBV6-5 with TRBJ2-1; a possible D gene is TRBD1 (6 bases). Trimming removed 7 bases at V and 4 bases at J, with 17 bases between. CDR3 length: 15 amino acids. The germline V gene has CDR1 MNHEY and CDR2 SVGAGI. The chain's CDR3 is CASMRQAGKYNEQFF. CDR3 DNA: TGTGCCAGCATGAGACAGGCCGGTAAGTACAATGAGCAGTTCTTC.

The chain couples TRBV5-4 to TRBJ1-2, with D perhaps TRBD1 (6 bases). The CDR3 has 14 amino acids. Germline lookup yields CDR1 SGHNT and CDR2 YYREEE (reference sequence). V shed 1 base and J shed 2 bases, with 9 bases lying between them. Here the CDR3 reads CASSLPQGNYGYTF. The DNA for the CDR3 is TGTGCCAGCAGCTTGCCGCAGGGGAACTATGGCTACACCTTC.